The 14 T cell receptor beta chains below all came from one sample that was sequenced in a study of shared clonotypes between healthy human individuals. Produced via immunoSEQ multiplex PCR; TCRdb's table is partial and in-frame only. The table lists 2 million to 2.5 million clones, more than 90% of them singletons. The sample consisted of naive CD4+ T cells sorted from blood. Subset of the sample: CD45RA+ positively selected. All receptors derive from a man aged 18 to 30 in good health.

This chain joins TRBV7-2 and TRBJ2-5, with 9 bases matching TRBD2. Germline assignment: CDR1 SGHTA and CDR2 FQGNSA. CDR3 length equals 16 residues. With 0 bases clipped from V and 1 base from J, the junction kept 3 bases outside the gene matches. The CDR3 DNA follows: TGTGCCAGCAGCTTAGCGATGACTAGCGGCCAAGAGACCCAGTACTTC. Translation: CASSLAMTSGQETQYF.

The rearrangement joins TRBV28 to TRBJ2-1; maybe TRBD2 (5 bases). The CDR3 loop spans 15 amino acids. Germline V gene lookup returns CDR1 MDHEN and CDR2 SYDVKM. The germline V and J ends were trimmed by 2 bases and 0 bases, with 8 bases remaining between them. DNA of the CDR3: TGTGCCAGCAGTTTAAGTAGCGCCTCCTACAATGAGCAGTTCTTC. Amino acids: CASSLSSASYNEQFF.

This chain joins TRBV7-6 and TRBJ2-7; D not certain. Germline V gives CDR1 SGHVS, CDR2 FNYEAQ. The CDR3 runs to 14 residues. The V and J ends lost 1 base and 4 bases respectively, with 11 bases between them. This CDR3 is CASSLVALGYEQYF. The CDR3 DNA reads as TGTGCCAGCAGCTTAGTGGCTTTAGGGTACGAGCAGTACTTC.

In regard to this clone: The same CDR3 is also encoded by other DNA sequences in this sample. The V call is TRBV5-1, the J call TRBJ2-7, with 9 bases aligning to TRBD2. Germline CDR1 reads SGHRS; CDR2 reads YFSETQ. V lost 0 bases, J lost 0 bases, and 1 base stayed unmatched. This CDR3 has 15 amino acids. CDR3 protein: CASSLGSGGSYEQYF. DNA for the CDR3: TGCGCCAGCAGCTTGGGTAGCGGGGGCTCCTACGAGCAGTACTTC.

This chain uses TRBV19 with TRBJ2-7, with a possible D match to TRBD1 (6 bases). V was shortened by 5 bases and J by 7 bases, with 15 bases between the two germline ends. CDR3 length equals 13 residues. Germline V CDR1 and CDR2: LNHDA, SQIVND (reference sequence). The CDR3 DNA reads TGTGCCAGTAGTGCAGTAACAGGGAGTGAGCAGTACTTC. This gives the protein CASSAVTGSEQYF.

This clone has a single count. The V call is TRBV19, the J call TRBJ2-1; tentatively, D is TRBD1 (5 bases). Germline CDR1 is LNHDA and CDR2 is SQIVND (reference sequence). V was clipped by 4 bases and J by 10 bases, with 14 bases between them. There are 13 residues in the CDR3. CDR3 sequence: CASSTLVGREQFF. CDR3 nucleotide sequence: TGTGCCAGTAGTACCCTAGTGGGGCGGGAGCAGTTCTTC.

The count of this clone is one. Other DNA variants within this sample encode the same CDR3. CDR3 sequence: CASSLAQGGNQPQHF. CDR3 nucleotide sequence: TGTGCCAGCAGTTTGGCACAGGGAGGCAATCAGCCCCAGCATTTT. The chain combines TRBV27 with TRBJ1-5; TRBD1 is a possible D gene (6 bases). The germline gives CDR1 MNHEY, CDR2 SMNVEV (reference sequence). There are 15 residues in the CDR3. Trimming shortened V by 3 bases and J by 2 bases, and 11 bases separated the two germline ends.

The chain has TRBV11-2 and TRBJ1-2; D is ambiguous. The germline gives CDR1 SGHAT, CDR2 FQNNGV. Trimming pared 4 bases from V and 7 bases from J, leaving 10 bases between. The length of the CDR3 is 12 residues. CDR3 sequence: CASSSNWGGYTF. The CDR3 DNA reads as TGTGCCAGCAGCTCCAACTGGGGTGGCTACACCTTC.

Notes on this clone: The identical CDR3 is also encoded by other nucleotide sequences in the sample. The CDR3 DNA is TGTGCCAGCAGTGTCCAGGGCAATCAGCCCCAGCATTTT. Translating it yields CASSVQGNQPQHF. The chain is built from TRBV6-1 and TRBJ1-5; D uncertain. Germline CDR1 and CDR2: MNHNS and SASEGT. The V end lost 4 bases, the J end lost 2 bases, and 6 bases lay between the germline ends. The CDR3 has 13 amino acids.

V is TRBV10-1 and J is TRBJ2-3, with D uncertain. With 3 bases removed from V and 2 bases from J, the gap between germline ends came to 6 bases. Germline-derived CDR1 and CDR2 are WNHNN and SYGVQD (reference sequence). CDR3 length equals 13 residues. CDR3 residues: CASSDGATDTQYF. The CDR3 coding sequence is TGCGCCAGCAGTGATGGTGCCACAGATACGCAGTATTTT.

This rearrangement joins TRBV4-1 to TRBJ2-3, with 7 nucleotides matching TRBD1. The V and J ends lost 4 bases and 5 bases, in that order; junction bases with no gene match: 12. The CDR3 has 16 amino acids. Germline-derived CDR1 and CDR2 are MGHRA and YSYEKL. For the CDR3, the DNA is TGCGCCAGCAGCCCACCAGAGGGGGCGAGAAAAGATACGCAGTATTTT. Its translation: CASSPPEGARKDTQYF.

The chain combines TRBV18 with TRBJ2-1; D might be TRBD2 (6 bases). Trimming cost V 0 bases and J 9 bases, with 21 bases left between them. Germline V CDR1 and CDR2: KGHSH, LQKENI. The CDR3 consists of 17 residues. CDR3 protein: CASSPPSLALDGGEQFF. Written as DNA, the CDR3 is TGTGCCAGCTCACCACCGTCCCTAGCGCTAGACGGGGGTGAGCAGTTCTTC.

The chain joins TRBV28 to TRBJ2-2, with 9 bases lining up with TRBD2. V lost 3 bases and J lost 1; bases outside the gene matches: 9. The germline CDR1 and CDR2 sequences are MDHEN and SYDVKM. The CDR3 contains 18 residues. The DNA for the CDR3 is TGTGCCAGCAGTTTGGTGAGACTAGCGGATATGAACACCGGGGAGCTGTTTTTT. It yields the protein CASSLVRLADMNTGELFF.

CDR3 in amino acids: CASSLLAGAPTDTQYF. The CDR3 DNA sequence: TGTGCCAGCAGCTTACTAGCGGGGGCACCCACAGATACGCAGTATTTT. V gene TRBV7-8 combines with J gene TRBJ2-3; TRBD2 matches at 10 bases. This CDR3 is 16 amino acids long. Germline V CDR1 and CDR2: SGHVS, FQNEAQ. V lost 2 bases to trimming and J lost 2 bases; unmatched junction nucleotides: 4.